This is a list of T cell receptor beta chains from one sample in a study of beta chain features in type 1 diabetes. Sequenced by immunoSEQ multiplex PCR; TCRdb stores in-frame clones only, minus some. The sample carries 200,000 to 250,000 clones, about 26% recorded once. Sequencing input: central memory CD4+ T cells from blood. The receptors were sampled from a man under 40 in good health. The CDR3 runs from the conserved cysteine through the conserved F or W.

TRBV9	CASSEGLAGGGRSYEQYF
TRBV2	CASSEAYNTEAFF
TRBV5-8	CASSLAKNEQFF
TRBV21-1	CASSKGGTLLIYEQYF
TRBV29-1	CSVGTRTYNEQFF
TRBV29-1	CSARTGEETQYF
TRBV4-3	CASSLGNTEAFF
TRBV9	CASSVSQGGYGYTF
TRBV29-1	CSVEWANVLTF
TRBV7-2	CASFNTGVETQYF
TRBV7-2	CASSHNGYSYNSPLHF
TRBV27	CASSLSVASGWNEQFF
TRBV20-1	CSAQRGEQYF
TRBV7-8	CASSPKNTEAFF
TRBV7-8	CASSPTGVGQPQHF
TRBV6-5	CASSLNPAGGYNEQFF
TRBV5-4	CASSMTSGGADTQYF
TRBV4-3	CASSQDRSGRADTQYF
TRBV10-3	CAISVHSGGTGYEQYF
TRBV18	CASSPTGSSYEQYF
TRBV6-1	CASTLDSYGYTF
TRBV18	CASSRNLGTGLSEQYF
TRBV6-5	CASRPHGTSYNEQFF
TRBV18	CASSDLASGSYNEQFF
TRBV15	CATSRDRGRYEQYF
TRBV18	CASSPSPTRELFF
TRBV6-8	CASSPQLYGYTF
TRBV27	CASSLSSRNEQFF
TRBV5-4	CASSRDIYEQYF